A selection of T cell receptor beta chains follows, all from one sample in a study of cytomegalovirus exposure and HLA in healthy donors. Clones were read by immunoSEQ multiplex PCR, and TCRdb kept only the in-frame ones, dropping some. The data contain over 90,000 clones, roughly two thirds of them singletons. Sequences were obtained from PBMCs. These receptors all come from a man aged 40-49 years in good health and CMV-seronegative. Each CDR3 is given with its conserved first and last residue. The D gene is left open where the match is weak. A row's size may be missing; if present it is once, few, many or a size class.

j_call: TRBJ1-2; v_call: TRBV6-1; d_call: -; clone_size: many; cdr3_nt: TGTGCCAGCAGTGAAGGGGGGCCGGGGAGAGGGGGCTACACCTTC; cdr3_aa: CASSEGGPGRGGYTF
j_call: TRBJ2-1; v_call: TRBV5-1; d_call: TRBD2; clone_size: -; cdr3_nt: TGCGCCAGCAGCTCTGGGGAGGGGCGGTACAATGAGCAGTTCTTC; cdr3_aa: CASSSGEGRYNEQFF
j_call: TRBJ2-5; v_call: TRBV7-3; d_call: TRBD1; clone_size: -; cdr3_nt: TGTGCCAGCAGCTTGTTAGGGGGCAAAGAGACCCAGTACTTC; cdr3_aa: CASSLLGGKETQYF
j_call: TRBJ2-5; v_call: TRBV7-2; d_call: TRBD2; clone_size: once; cdr3_nt: TGTGCCAGCAGCCGGACTAGGGAGACCCAGTACTTC; cdr3_aa: CASSRTRETQYF
j_call: TRBJ1-3; v_call: TRBV2; d_call: -; clone_size: -; cdr3_nt: TGTGCCAGCAATTTAGGGGTCTCTGGAAACACCATATATTTT; cdr3_aa: CASNLGVSGNTIYF
j_call: TRBJ1-1; v_call: TRBV6-4; d_call: TRBD1; clone_size: -; cdr3_nt: TGTGCCAGTAGGGACAGGGCACGGGGCACTGAAGCTTTCTTT; cdr3_aa: CASRDRARGTEAFF
j_call: TRBJ2-7; v_call: TRBV6-4; d_call: -; clone_size: -; cdr3_nt: TGTGCCAGCAGTGGGGACTGCCGCTCCTACGAGCAGTACTTC; cdr3_aa: CASSGDCRSYEQYF
j_call: TRBJ2-7; v_call: TRBV2; d_call: -; clone_size: -; cdr3_nt: TGTGCCAGCAGTGAACAGGCTTACCACGAGCAGTACTTC; cdr3_aa: CASSEQAYHEQYF
j_call: TRBJ1-1; v_call: TRBV28; d_call: -; clone_size: -; cdr3_nt: TGTGCCAGCAGTTTTAGTGCTGGCACTGAAGCTTTCTTT; cdr3_aa: CASSFSAGTEAFF
j_call: TRBJ2-2; v_call: TRBV27; d_call: -; clone_size: -; cdr3_nt: TGTGCCAGCAGTTTCACCATACAGGGTTCCGGGGAGCTGTTTTTT; cdr3_aa: CASSFTIQGSGELFF
j_call: TRBJ2-1; v_call: TRBV7-6; d_call: TRBD2; clone_size: -; cdr3_nt: TGTGCCAGCAGCTTAAAGACTAGCGGGGGCTACAATGAGCAGTTCTTC; cdr3_aa: CASSLKTSGGYNEQFF
j_call: TRBJ2-7; v_call: TRBV6-4; d_call: TRBD2; clone_size: -; cdr3_nt: TGTGCCAGCAAGGGGGCTAGCGGGAACTACGAGCAGTACTTC; cdr3_aa: CASKGASGNYEQYF
j_call: TRBJ2-5; v_call: TRBV11-1; d_call: -; clone_size: -; cdr3_nt: TGTGCCAGCAGCCCAGGGCGCTGGGCGGAGACCCAGTACTTC; cdr3_aa: CASSPGRWAETQYF
j_call: TRBJ2-5; v_call: TRBV6-5; d_call: TRBD1; clone_size: -; cdr3_nt: TGTGCCAGCAGTTACCGACAGGGGGGAGGAGAGACCCAGTACTTC; cdr3_aa: CASSYRQGGGETQYF
j_call: TRBJ1-1; v_call: TRBV14; d_call: TRBD1; clone_size: -; cdr3_nt: TGTGCCAGCACCCGGGACAGTTTGAACACTGAAGCTTTCTTT; cdr3_aa: CASTRDSLNTEAFF
j_call: TRBJ1-1; v_call: TRBV6-1; d_call: TRBD1; clone_size: -; cdr3_nt: TGTGCCAGCAGACAGGGGAGCAGGGGGACTGAAGCTTTCTTT; cdr3_aa: CASRQGSRGTEAFF
j_call: TRBJ1-1; v_call: TRBV5-4; d_call: TRBD1; clone_size: once; cdr3_nt: TGTGCCAGCAGCCCTCGACAGGGCAATCCCATGAACACTGAAGCTTTCTTT; cdr3_aa: CASSPRQGNPMNTEAFF
j_call: TRBJ1-2; v_call: TRBV5-1; d_call: -; clone_size: -; cdr3_nt: TGCGCCAGCAGGGCTGACTATGGCTACACCTTC; cdr3_aa: CASRADYGYTF
j_call: TRBJ2-1; v_call: TRBV9; d_call: -; clone_size: few; cdr3_nt: TGTGCCAGCAGCACCTCAAGGAGCTCCTACAATGAGCAGTTCTTC; cdr3_aa: CASSTSRSSYNEQFF
j_call: TRBJ1-5; v_call: TRBV5-6; d_call: -; clone_size: -; cdr3_nt: TGTGCCAGCAGCTTGGACCGAGGAGAAGTCGGACAGCCCCAGCATTTT; cdr3_aa: CASSLDRGEVGQPQHF
j_call: TRBJ1-1; v_call: TRBV9; d_call: TRBD1; clone_size: -; cdr3_nt: TGTGCCAGCAGCGTTCGAGGGGGCAACACTGAAGCTTTCTTT; cdr3_aa: CASSVRGGNTEAFF
j_call: TRBJ1-4; v_call: TRBV4-1; d_call: TRBD1; clone_size: -; cdr3_nt: TGCGCCAGCAGCCAAGAATACGGCAGACAGGGGTGGGAAACTAATGAAAAACTGTTTTTT; cdr3_aa: CASSQEYGRQGWETNEKLFF
j_call: TRBJ2-7; v_call: TRBV6-5; d_call: -; clone_size: -; cdr3_nt: TGTGCCAGCAGTTACGCCACAGGAGTCTACGAGCAGTACTTC; cdr3_aa: CASSYATGVYEQYF
j_call: TRBJ1-2; v_call: TRBV5-6; d_call: -; clone_size: -; cdr3_nt: TGTGCCAGCAGCTGGGAGACGGGGAGGGGTGGCTACACCTTC; cdr3_aa: CASSWETGRGGYTF
j_call: TRBJ1-5; v_call: TRBV29-1; d_call: TRBD1; clone_size: -; cdr3_nt: TGCAGCGTTGAAAAGGACAGGGGGCCTCGTAGCAATCAGCCCCAGCATTTT; cdr3_aa: CSVEKDRGPRSNQPQHF
j_call: TRBJ1-6; v_call: TRBV6-5; d_call: -; clone_size: -; cdr3_nt: TGTGCCAGCAGTTACTCTGTCAGTTATAATTCACCCCTCCACTTT; cdr3_aa: CASSYSVSYNSPLHF
j_call: TRBJ2-2; v_call: TRBV4-1; d_call: -; clone_size: -; cdr3_nt: TGCGCCAGCAGCCACCAACTCCCTAACCCCTACACCGGGGAGCTGTTTTTT; cdr3_aa: CASSHQLPNPYTGELFF
j_call: TRBJ2-1; v_call: TRBV15; d_call: -; clone_size: -; cdr3_nt: TGTGCCACCAGCAGAGATCTCTACTATGAGCAGTTCTTC; cdr3_aa: CATSRDLYYEQFF
j_call: TRBJ2-5; v_call: TRBV5-4; d_call: -; clone_size: -; cdr3_nt: TGTGCCAGCAGCTGGGGGGGGCAGAGGGAGACCCAGTACTTC; cdr3_aa: CASSWGGQRETQYF
j_call: TRBJ2-7; v_call: TRBV7-2; d_call: -; clone_size: once; cdr3_nt: TGTGCCAGCAGCTTAGCAGGGGACTACGAGCAGTACTTC; cdr3_aa: CASSLAGDYEQYF
j_call: TRBJ2-3; v_call: TRBV12-5; d_call: TRBD2; clone_size: -; cdr3_nt: TGTGCTAGTGGGCCGGGACTAGCGGGGGGCGGCCCAGATACGCAGTATTTT; cdr3_aa: CASGPGLAGGGPDTQYF
j_call: TRBJ2-1; v_call: TRBV6-6; d_call: TRBD2; clone_size: few; cdr3_nt: TGTGCCAGCAACCAAGGACTAGCTCTTGAGCAGTTCTTC; cdr3_aa: CASNQGLALEQFF
j_call: TRBJ1-3; v_call: TRBV30; d_call: -; clone_size: -; cdr3_nt: TGTGCCTGGAGCCTAGGACAGAGCTCTGGAAACACCATATATTTT; cdr3_aa: CAWSLGQSSGNTIYF
j_call: TRBJ2-5; v_call: TRBV7-9; d_call: TRBD1; clone_size: -; cdr3_nt: TGTGCCAGCAGCCCGACAGGGGGCGAAGAGACCCAGTACTTC; cdr3_aa: CASSPTGGEETQYF
j_call: TRBJ2-7; v_call: TRBV7-4; d_call: -; clone_size: -; cdr3_nt: TGTGCCAATCCACCGGGGGAATTTCTCCACGAGCAGTACTTC; cdr3_aa: CANPPGEFLHEQYF
j_call: TRBJ2-5; v_call: TRBV7-6; d_call: -; clone_size: -; cdr3_nt: TGTGCCAGCAGCTTTGGGGCCTGGGAGACCCAGTACTTC; cdr3_aa: CASSFGAWETQYF
j_call: TRBJ2-5; v_call: TRBV29-1; d_call: -; clone_size: -; cdr3_nt: TGCAGCGACAACGGGGTTCGATACCAAGAGACCCAGTACTTC; cdr3_aa: CSDNGVRYQETQYF
j_call: TRBJ2-7; v_call: TRBV13; d_call: TRBD1; clone_size: -; cdr3_nt: TGTGCCAGCAGCGCCAGGGGGAGACAGGGCTCCTACGAGCAGTACTTC; cdr3_aa: CASSARGRQGSYEQYF
j_call: TRBJ2-5; v_call: TRBV5-4; d_call: -; clone_size: -; cdr3_nt: TGTGCCAGCAGCTTGGAACCGTTGGGGGCGGAGACCCAGTACTTC; cdr3_aa: CASSLEPLGAETQYF
j_call: TRBJ1-2; v_call: TRBV4-2; d_call: -; clone_size: -; cdr3_nt: TGTGCCAGCAGCCAAGGACAGCAAGTAAACTATGGCTACACCTTC; cdr3_aa: CASSQGQQVNYGYTF
j_call: TRBJ1-1; v_call: TRBV7-9; d_call: -; clone_size: -; cdr3_nt: TGTGCCAGCAGCCCCGCCAGGGGCGCTCCCGACGGGACTGAAGCTTTCTTT; cdr3_aa: CASSPARGAPDGTEAFF
j_call: TRBJ1-1; v_call: TRBV29-1; d_call: TRBD1; clone_size: -; cdr3_nt: TGCAGCGTTTGGGCCCCGGGACAGGGTGAAGCTTTCTTT; cdr3_aa: CSVWAPGQGEAFF
j_call: TRBJ1-1; v_call: TRBV7-2; d_call: -; clone_size: -; cdr3_nt: TGTGCCAGCAGCTTACGGGGGGCGAACACTGAAGCTTTCTTT; cdr3_aa: CASSLRGANTEAFF
j_call: TRBJ2-3; v_call: TRBV9; d_call: TRBD2; clone_size: -; cdr3_nt: TGTGCCAGCAGCGTGGCACTAGCGGGGGGGATAGATACGCAGTATTTT; cdr3_aa: CASSVALAGGIDTQYF
j_call: TRBJ1-6; v_call: TRBV5-1; d_call: -; clone_size: -; cdr3_nt: TGCGCCAGCAGCGCGGAGTATAATTCACCCCTCCACTTT; cdr3_aa: CASSAEYNSPLHF
j_call: TRBJ1-3; v_call: TRBV6-7; d_call: -; clone_size: -; cdr3_nt: TGTGCCAGCAGTTACTCAGCGAGCTCTGGAAACACCATATATTTT; cdr3_aa: CASSYSASSGNTIYF
j_call: TRBJ2-7; v_call: TRBV10-3; d_call: -; clone_size: -; cdr3_nt: TGTGCCATCACCCAGGGTCAGGGGCTTGGCGAGCAGTACTTC; cdr3_aa: CAITQGQGLGEQYF
j_call: TRBJ2-1; v_call: TRBV7-9; d_call: -; clone_size: -; cdr3_nt: TGTGCCAGCAGCTTAGGTCAGGCCGCCCAGTTCTTC; cdr3_aa: CASSLGQAAQFF
j_call: TRBJ1-1; v_call: TRBV5-1; d_call: -; clone_size: -; cdr3_nt: TGCGCCAGCAGCCGGGGGTGGGGCACTGAAGCTTTCTTT; cdr3_aa: CASSRGWGTEAFF
j_call: TRBJ2-3; v_call: TRBV2; d_call: TRBD1; clone_size: -; cdr3_nt: TGTGCCAGCAGACCTCGGACAGGGCTAACACACCTCAGGCCGCATTTT; cdr3_aa: CASRPRTGLTHLRPHF
j_call: TRBJ2-2; v_call: TRBV6-5; d_call: -; clone_size: once; cdr3_nt: TGTGCCAGCAGACAGCTAACCGGGGAGCTGTTTTTT; cdr3_aa: CASRQLTGELFF
j_call: TRBJ1-1; v_call: TRBV6-6; d_call: -; clone_size: -; cdr3_nt: TGTGCCAGCAGTGAGGAGTCGGGGGCTGAAGCTTTCTTT; cdr3_aa: CASSEESGAEAFF
j_call: TRBJ2-1; v_call: TRBV9; d_call: TRBD2; clone_size: once; cdr3_nt: TGTGCCAGCAGCGTCGAGGGACTAGGTGTTCTCAATGAGCAGTTCTTC; cdr3_aa: CASSVEGLGVLNEQFF
j_call: TRBJ1-1; v_call: TRBV5-1; d_call: TRBD1; clone_size: many; cdr3_nt: TGCGCCAGCAGCTGGGACAGGGTGGTGGACACTGAAGCTTTCTTT; cdr3_aa: CASSWDRVVDTEAFF
j_call: TRBJ2-3; v_call: TRBV9; d_call: -; clone_size: -; cdr3_nt: TGTGCCAGCAGAGGGGACACAGATACGCAGTATTTT; cdr3_aa: CASRGDTDTQYF